This is a list of T cell receptor beta chains from one sample in a study of OX40 agonist ivuxolimab in advanced cancers. Only in-frame clones appear in the TCRdb table, and some are missing; sequencing was by immunoSEQ multiplex PCR. Seen here are around 37,000 clones, 65% to 85% observed once, and the top ten hold 21%. The source was CD4+ or CD8+ T cells sorted from blood, collected in a trial of the OX40 agonist ivuxolimab. These receptors all stem from an adult with an advanced solid tumor such as melanoma, head and neck, liver or kidney cancer. Both conserved end residues are part of each CDR3. D genes are given only for firm matches. The size entry is marked missing in some rows and otherwise reads once, few, many or a size class.

>.|TRBV5-4|.|TRBJ2-3
TGTGCCAGCAGTACACCTCGGGACTTAAGCACAGATACGCAGTATTTT
CASSTPRDLSTDTQYF
>.|TRBV19|.|TRBJ1-1
TGTGCCAGTAGTCCTGGGGCGTACACTGAAGCTTTCTTT
CASSPGAYTEAFF
>.|TRBV19|TRBD2|TRBJ2-1
TGTGCCAGTAGTATCAAGACTAGCGGGAGACGAAATGAGCAGTTCTTC
CASSIKTSGRRNEQFF
>.|TRBV4-2|.|TRBJ2-7
TGTGCCAGCAGCCAAGATATAGGAGGCGAGCAGTACTTC
CASSQDIGGEQYF
>.|TRBV6-5|TRBD2|TRBJ2-7
TGTGCCAGCAGTTCCGGGACTAGCCCCTACGAGCAGTACTTC
CASSSGTSPYEQYF
>.|TRBV5-5|.|TRBJ2-1
TGTGCCAGCAGCCCCCAAATCCAGCAGTTCTTC
CASSPQIQQFF
>.|TRBV5-1|.|TRBJ2-5
TGCGCCAGCAGCTTGGTTGTTTATGAGACCCAGTACTTC
CASSLVVYETQYF
>.|TRBV27|.|TRBJ1-2
TGTGCCAGCAGTTCCCATAACAATGTTGGGGCGGGGGGCTACACCTTC
CASSSHNNVGAGGYTF
>.|TRBV18|.|TRBJ2-4
TGTGCCAGCTCACCGTTACGGCTAGCCAAAAACATTCAGTACTTC
CASSPLRLAKNIQYF
>.|TRBV19|.|TRBJ2-6
TGTGCCAGTACCCTGGTGAGTTATGGGGCCAACGTCCTGACTTTC
CASTLVSYGANVLTF
>.|TRBV15|.|TRBJ1-4
TGTGCCACCAGCAGAGATCGCCAGCCTAATGAAAAACTGTTTTTT
CATSRDRQPNEKLFF
>few|TRBV4-1|.|TRBJ2-7
TGCGCCAGCAGCCATCCCTTGGGGGAGCAGTACTTC
CASSHPLGEQYF
>.|TRBV19|.|TRBJ2-3
TGTGCCAGTACCTATTACGGGGGTGAGTCAGATACGCAGTATTTT
CASTYYGGESDTQYF
>.|TRBV28|.|TRBJ2-6
TGTGCCAGCACCACCTTAGGAGGGGGGATAGGCGTCCTGACTTTC
CASTTLGGGIGVLTF
>.|TRBV19|TRBD1|TRBJ2-3
TGTGCCAGTAGTACAGGGACAGACACAGATACGCAGTATTTT
CASSTGTDTDTQYF
>once|TRBV28|.|TRBJ2-7
TGTGCCAGCAGACGACAGGGAGGGTACGAGCAGTACTTC
CASRRQGGYEQYF
>.|TRBV15|.|TRBJ2-1
TGTGCCACCAGCGCGACCCTCCCTGGACAGGGAGGGTACAATGAGCAGTTCTTC
CATSATLPGQGGYNEQFF
>once|TRBV10-3|.|TRBJ1-4
TGTGCCATCGGATCGACAAACCCTGGGGCTAATGAAAAACTGTTTTTT
CAIGSTNPGANEKLFF
>.|TRBV28|TRBD2|TRBJ2-1
TGTGCCAGCAGTTTGGGGACTAGCGGGGGGTACAATGAGCAGTTCTTC
CASSLGTSGGYNEQFF
>.|TRBV19|TRBD2|TRBJ2-3
TGTGCCAGTAAACAACTAGCGGGAGGGCCAGATACGCAGTATTTT
CASKQLAGGPDTQYF
>.|TRBV29-1|TRBD2|TRBJ2-4
TGCAGCGTTGAAGATATCGGACTAGCGGATACCAAAAACATTCAGTACTTC
CSVEDIGLADTKNIQYF
>.|TRBV2|TRBD1|TRBJ1-3
TGTGCCAGCAGTGAAGAGACAGGGGGAAACACCATATATTTT
CASSEETGGNTIYF
>.|TRBV6-6|TRBD1|TRBJ1-6
TGTGCCAGCAAGGGGGCTTGGACACCCCTCCACTTT
CASKGAWTPLHF
>.|TRBV19|.|TRBJ2-7
TGTGCCAGTAGCCTGGGGGGGGCGCGAAACGAGCAGTACTTC
CASSLGGARNEQYF
>few|TRBV4-1|TRBD1|TRBJ2-7
TGCGCCAGCAGCCAAGAGTCGTCCCGGGACAGATCCTACGAGCAGTACTTC
CASSQESSRDRSYEQYF
>.|TRBV4-1|.|TRBJ2-3
TGCGCCAGCAGCCAAGGGGGCAGGGGAAGAACAGATACGCAGTATTTT
CASSQGGRGRTDTQYF
>.|TRBV10-3|TRBD1|TRBJ2-1
TGTGCCATCAGTGAGTCAGGGACAGTGAATGAGCAGTTCTTC
CAISESGTVNEQFF
>few|TRBV7-9|.|TRBJ1-2
TGTGCCAGCAGCGAAATGGATGCGGGGGGCTACACCTTC
CASSEMDAGGYTF
>.|TRBV27|.|TRBJ2-1
TGTGCCAGCAGTTTTCGAGACACCTCCAATGAGCAGTTCTTC
CASSFRDTSNEQFF
>.|TRBV28|TRBD1|TRBJ2-3
TGTGCCAGCAGTTTTTCCGGGACAGGGATCACAGATACGCAGTATTTT
CASSFSGTGITDTQYF
>.|TRBV30|.|TRBJ1-1
TGTGCCTGGAACTGGAACACTGAAGCTTTCTTT
CAWNWNTEAFF
>.|TRBV4-1|.|TRBJ1-6
TGCGCCAGCAGCCAAGACAGAGGGAGGAATTCACCCCTCCACTTT
CASSQDRGRNSPLHF
>.|TRBV14|.|TRBJ2-3
TGTGCCAGCAGCCAGACCCAGTCAGATACGCAGTATTTT
CASSQTQSDTQYF
>.|TRBV6-1|.|TRBJ1-1
TGTGCCAGCAGTGAAGCGACCGCGGGGGAGGGAACTGAAGCTTTCTTT
CASSEATAGEGTEAFF
>.|TRBV5-1|.|TRBJ1-2
TGCGCCAGCAGCTTGGTGGGAATAGGGGTCTATGGCTACACCTTC
CASSLVGIGVYGYTF
>.|TRBV10-3|TRBD2|TRBJ2-1
TGTGCCATCAGTGAAGAGACGGGAGGGCGGGGGAATGAGCAGTTCTTC
CAISEETGGRGNEQFF
>.|TRBV10-3|.|TRBJ1-2
TGTGCCATCAGTGAGAGTGGTGGTTTAGGGGGCTACACCTTC
CAISESGGLGGYTF
>once|TRBV28|.|TRBJ2-7
TGTGCCAGCACCGGGTCCTCTTTCTCCTACGAGCAGTACTTC
CASTGSSFSYEQYF
>.|TRBV2|TRBD1|TRBJ2-2
TGTGCCAGCAAAGGAATAGGGGGCAACACCGGGGAGCTGTTTTTT
CASKGIGGNTGELFF
>.|TRBV6-6|TRBD1|TRBJ2-7
TGTGCCAGCAGTTACTCTCGGGACAGGGATGTCGAGCAGTACTTC
CASSYSRDRDVEQYF
>once|TRBV30|TRBD1|TRBJ1-4
TGTGCCTGGAGTTCGGACAGGGGGAATGAAAAACTGTTTTTT
CAWSSDRGNEKLFF
>.|TRBV30|.|TRBJ1-4
TGTGCCTGGATTGCCTCAGGAGGTGAAAAACTGTTTTTT
CAWIASGGEKLFF
>.|TRBV6-6|.|TRBJ1-3
TGTGCCAGCAGTTACTCAGGGAGTGGAAACACCATATATTTT
CASSYSGSGNTIYF
>.|TRBV5-1|.|TRBJ2-5
TGCGCCAGCAGCTTAGGACAGCTCCTACAAGAGACCCAGTACTTC
CASSLGQLLQETQYF
>.|TRBV2|.|TRBJ1-2
TGTGCCAGCAAGTCAAACTTGGGTAGGGAAACTAACTATGGCTACACCTTC
CASKSNLGRETNYGYTF